The clone carrying this T cell receptor (beta chain) showed up many times. Its target is unknown. The sample comes from a study of blood T cells in healthy people across ages. Findings of the study overall: Age brought a roughly linear fall in TCR beta diversity measured per million T cells. Donor CMV status, an unknown factor, possibly confounded changes in expanded clonotypes.

The authors ran a second PCR of about 6 to 11 cycles using a sample-barcoded 5' primer and a J-beta primer mix. Every sample gave at least 2.5 million paired-end reads containing CDR3. TCRdb called the 5' RACE reads again in MiXCR, with one record for every CDR3 protein. The sample consists of 650,000 to 950,000 distinct CDR3 sequences, 40% to 50% of them appearing once. In each sample, at least 7 million PBMCs were isolated. This receptor was taken from a man aged 55 to 70 in good health. What was sequenced was blood.

CDR3 in amino acids: CASGVAGGDNEQFF. DNA of the CDR3: TGTGCCAGCGGGGTAGCGGGGGGGGACAATGAGCAGTTCTTC. The chain combines TRBV7-2 with TRBJ2-1; 11 nucleotides align to TRBD2. V was clipped by 8 bases and J by 5 bases; unmatched bases: 5. Germline V CDR1 and CDR2: SGHTA, FQGNSA. The CDR3 runs to 14 residues.